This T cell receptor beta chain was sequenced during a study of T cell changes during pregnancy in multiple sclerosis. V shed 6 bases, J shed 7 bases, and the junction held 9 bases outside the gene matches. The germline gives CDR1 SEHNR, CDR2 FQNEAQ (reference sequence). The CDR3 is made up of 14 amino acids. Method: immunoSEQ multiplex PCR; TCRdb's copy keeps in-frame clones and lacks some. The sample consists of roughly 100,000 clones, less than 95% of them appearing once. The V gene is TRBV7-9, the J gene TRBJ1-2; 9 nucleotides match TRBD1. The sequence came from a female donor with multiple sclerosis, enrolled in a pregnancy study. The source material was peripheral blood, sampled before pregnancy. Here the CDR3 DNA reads TGTGCCAGCAGTCGCATTACAGGGGGCGGTGGCTACACCTTC. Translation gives CASSRITGGGGYTF.